This TCR beta chain was identified in a study of shared clonotypes between healthy human individuals (dated by TCRdb to the early 2020s). Study-level background: The cohort comprised a couple of women and a few men aged 18 to 49 years. Libraries were prepared and TCR repertoires were sequenced by different laboratories using diverse techniques, in order to increase sequencing depth and limit assay-specific biases. To estimate repertoire size and how much clonotypes are shared between individuals, the study performed deep sequencing of blood TCR repertoires from roughly five healthy adults. Each donor's leukapheresis produced roughly between roughly 0.85 and 9 billion PBMCs. Per donor, three plates each were used for CD4 naive and CD4 memory, two for CD8 naive, and one for CD8 memory.

Study-wide conclusions, independent of this receptor: Rarefaction of sorted-subset datasets indicated incomplete sequencing despite the large sequencing depth. Higher generation probabilities were observed for clonotypes shared by all four sorted-subset donors than for non-shared clonotypes. Across several donors, around 5% of naive CD4, more than 3% of naive CD8, about 2.3% of memory CD4, and around 0.4% of memory CD8 clonotypes were shared. Pairwise subsampling led to the expectation that sequencing depth would affect the degree of clonotype sharing among donors. Because the study included a small number of donors, the genetic and exposure-history diversity represented was limited. Naive subsets generally had larger estimated clonotype richness than memory subsets did. Sampling was restricted to blood, and TCR repertoires in tissues likely differ from the TCR repertoires found in blood.

The CDR3 holds 16 amino acids from the cysteine to the phenylalanine. This entry keeps only the CDR3 DNA: 48 bases, framed from base 1. V ends up 3 bases short and J 4 bases short, with an unmatched junction base count of 6. CDR1 KGHSH and CDR2 LQKENI were looked up in the germline V gene. Using the deep immunoSEQ assay, TCR CDR3 regions were amplified from genomic DNA by multiplex PCR. Extracted genomic DNA from each cell subset was spread evenly across all wells of several immunoSEQ 96-well plates, with each plate serving as a replicate. For sorted subsets, each replicate PCR was loaded with about 0.2 ug genomic DNA, equivalent to 32,000 or so T cell genomes. The purified libraries were quantified using a Qubit 3.0 fluorometer, sized with a Bioanalyzer 2100, and then quantified again using the KAPA Library Quantification kit. Every immunoSEQ 96-well plate was sequenced on a separate single-read 150-cycle Illumina NextSeq 550 flow cell. The study's own analysis went as follows. Because the immunoSEQ output held only junctional sequences and lacked quality scores, the filtering could not match the filtering applied to full-length reads. To assign V/J genes and CDR3, sequences were annotated against IMGT germline references using PyIR, a Python wrapper for IgBLAST v1.9. Reads were removed for weak V/J assignments (E-value above 1e-6), missing CDR3, stop codons, out-of-frame junctions, or ambiguous translated residues. A V3J clonotype was defined by an identical inferred V gene, J gene, and CDR3 amino acid sequence. The percentage overlap between two repertoires was calculated by dividing the number of shared unique clonotypes by the size of the smaller repertoire. Three approaches were used to assess repertoire richness: RTK rarefaction, the Chao1 estimator, and Recon v2.1 estimates of unobserved clonotypes. OLGA was used to compute generation probabilities for all TCRbeta clonotypes that the gDNA method yielded from a few donors. Imported from immuneACCESS, the table was reduced by TCRdb to in-frame sequences with V and J called. These copies leave out some clones; in studies compared against another copy, an unresolved V gene accounts for under half, and the cause of the remainder is not known. V and J calls and clone size come straight from that table; D and trimming were deduced from the DNA. The sample includes 1.5 million to 1.9 million clones, with 95% to 99% observed a single time. The ten largest clonotypes hold 0.45% of the sample.

Healthy HIV-negative adults with no recently reported acute infections or vaccinations were included as donors. Only Caucasian adults living in Nashville, Tennessee, USA were represented among the donors. CD4+ T cells were enriched through magnetic negative selection, after which naive cells were positively selected on CD45RA and the remaining negative fraction served as the memory subset. Blood was obtained by leukapheresis, after which PBMCs were separated by Ficoll-Histopaque density gradient centrifugation and cryopreserved in liquid nitrogen vapor phase. Analytical flow cytometry was used to check the purity and quantity of every magnetically sorted T cell population. Each sorted fraction had its genomic DNA isolated and then quantified by UV absorbance on a Nanodrop 2000c. As for this clone: Its antigen is unknown. One base away there is no much larger clone; base qualities are not given.

The V and J genes are TRBV18 and TRBJ2-5, and 12 bases in between align with TRBD1. This sequence originates from a man aged 30 to 39 in good health. Sequenced: naive CD4+ T cells sorted from blood. The label giving this sample's cell subset or site can be read as: CD45RA+ positively selected. The CDR3 protein sequence reads: CASSPSGTGGAETQYF. At the DNA level, the sequence is TGTGCCAGCTCACCGTCTGGGACAGGGGGCGCAGAGACCCAGTACTTC.